These T cell receptor beta chains were read from a single sample in a study of vaccination and CD4 T cells after COVID-19. TCRdb ran MiXCR on the PCR reads and lists one entry per CDR3 protein. The sample consists of over 15,000 distinct CDR3 sequences, 54% of them appearing once. Their antigens remain unidentified. Source material: CD4+ T cells from blood, cultured in vitro. The receptors stem from a human donor who had recovered from COVID-19. CDR3s include the opening cysteine and the closing phenylalanine or tryptophan. The order of the fields is clone size, V gene, D gene, J gene, CDR3 DNA, CDR3 protein. D genes are given only for firm matches. Only some rows state a clone size, as once, few, many or a class for expanded clones.

-	TRBV12-3/TRBV12-4	-	TRBJ2-2	TGTGTCAGCAGTTTTAAGCGGTTTTGGGCCGGGGAGCTGTTTTTT	CVSSFKRFWAGELFF
few	TRBV24-1	-	TRBJ2-3	TGTGCCACCAGTAGCAACGAGGGCGGGGGCACAGATACGCAGTATTTT	CATSSNEGGGTDTQYF
-	TRBV19	-	TRBJ2-2	TGTGCCAGTAGTAAAGCAGGAGAAGGCACCGGGGAGCTGTTTTTT	CASSKAGEGTGELFF
-	TRBV20-1	-	TRBJ1-2	TGCAGTGCCCAAAGCATGGCCAGGGACTATGGCTACACCTTC	CSAQSMARDYGYTF
few	TRBV20-1	-	TRBJ1-5	TGCAGTGCTAGTGTGGCGGGACCTCAGCCCCAGCATTTT	CSASVAGPQPQHF
-	TRBV5-4	-	TRBJ2-1	TGTGCCAGCAGCTTGTTCCCAAACAATGAGCAGTTCTTC	CASSLFPNNEQFF
-	TRBV7-2	TRBD1	TRBJ1-1	TGTGCCAGCAGCCAAAAATATCGACAGGGAAGGAGTGAAGCTTTCTTT	CASSQKYRQGRSEAFF
-	TRBV6-5	-	TRBJ1-2	TGTGCCAGCAGTTACTCGAGAGCTAACTATGGCTACACCTTC	CASSYSRANYGYTF
once	TRBV7-2	-	TRBJ2-1	TGTGCCAGCAGCTTAGGCTGGGCGTCCTACAATGAGCAGTTCTTC	CASSLGWASYNEQFF
once	TRBV7-9	TRBD2	TRBJ2-7	TGTGCCAGCAGCGCCCGACTAGCGATCCGCCCCTACGAGCAGTACTTC	CASSARLAIRPYEQYF
-	TRBV5-4	TRBD2	TRBJ2-3	TGTGCCAGCAGCCCAACAATCAAGCGGGGGGGCCCAGATACGCAGTATTTT	CASSPTIKRGGPDTQYF
-	TRBV7-2	-	TRBJ1-2	TGTGCCAGCAGCCCCGACCCCGAGTATGGCTACACCTTC	CASSPDPEYGYTF
few	TRBV20-1	TRBD1	TRBJ1-5	TGCAGTGCTAGAGATCCACAGGGGGACAATCAGCCCCAGCATTTT	CSARDPQGDNQPQHF
-	TRBV5-1	-	TRBJ1-1	TGCGCCAGCAGCCTAACCGGGACACCGGGTACTGAAGCTTTCTTT	CASSLTGTPGTEAFF
few	TRBV19	-	TRBJ1-5	TGTGCCAGTGGGGGCCCCCTAACTAGCAATCAGCCCCAGCATTTT	CASGGPLTSNQPQHF
-	TRBV20-1	TRBD1	TRBJ2-7	TGCAGTGCCGTTCCCGGGACAGCGAACTACGAGCAGTACTTC	CSAVPGTANYEQYF
medium-sized	TRBV2	TRBD1	TRBJ2-5	TGTGCCACCACCGGGACAGGGGAGACCCAGTACTTC	CATTGTGETQYF
-	TRBV25-1	-	TRBJ1-3	TGTGCCAGCAGTGCGATTCAGGGCTCTGGAAACACCATATATTTT	CASSAIQGSGNTIYF
-	TRBV5-1	-	TRBJ2-5	TGCGCCAGCAGCTTAATAGGGACTCCGCAAGAGACCCAGTACTTC	CASSLIGTPQETQYF
-	TRBV20-1	TRBD1	TRBJ2-3	TGCAGTGCTAGCGACAGGGGGCGAGCATCAGATACGCAGTATTTT	CSASDRGRASDTQYF
few	TRBV2	TRBD1	TRBJ1-6	TGTGCCAGCGGGGGACAGCCTAATTCACCCCTCCACTTT	CASGGQPNSPLHF
-	TRBV27	-	TRBJ2-5	TGTGCCAGCAGTCGAGGACTTGGAGAGACCCAGTACTTC	CASSRGLGETQYF
-	TRBV27	-	TRBJ1-1	TGTGCCAGCAGACTAATTTCGGACAGTTTGTCGGTCACTGAAGCTTTCTTT	CASRLISDSLSVTEAFF
few	TRBV7-9	-	TRBJ1-1	TGTGCCAGCAGCTTTACTCGGGACTCTTTAAGTGGAACTGAAGCTTTCTTT	CASSFTRDSLSGTEAFF
-	TRBV27	-	TRBJ1-2	TGTGCCAGCAGAGAAACCCGGGACGCGCCTCTCTATGGCTACACCTTC	CASRETRDAPLYGYTF
-	TRBV2	-	TRBJ2-3	TGTGCCAGCAGTGAACTGTCAGATACGCAGTATTTT	CASSELSDTQYF
few	TRBV20-1	-	TRBJ2-7	TGCAGTGCTGCCCAGGACAGTCTCTCCTACGAGCAGTACTTC	CSAAQDSLSYEQYF
-	TRBV5-1	TRBD1	TRBJ2-7	TGCGCCAGCAGCGTTACCGGGACAGGGGGCTACGAGCAGTACTTC	CASSVTGTGGYEQYF
-	TRBV11-3	-	TRBJ1-1	TGTGCCAGCAGCCCCGAATGGGGCACTGAAGCTTTCTTT	CASSPEWGTEAFF
-	TRBV6-5	-	TRBJ2-7	TGTGCCAGCAGTTACTTCGACACCTACGAGCAGTACTTC	CASSYFDTYEQYF
few	TRBV7-9	-	TRBJ1-2	TGTGCCAGCAGCTTAGCTTCATCTAGTGGGGGAGGCTACACCTTC	CASSLASSSGGGYTF
-	TRBV27	-	TRBJ1-2	TGTGCCACCCTCTCGGATCCCGGGAAGGGTGGCTACACCTTC	CATLSDPGKGGYTF